Following are 6 T cell receptor beta chains from one sample sequenced in a study of cytomegalovirus exposure and HLA in healthy donors. The PCR had 60 Vbeta and 13 Jbeta primers. The protocol was immunoSEQ multiplex PCR, while the TCRdb copy is restricted to in-frame clones and leaves out a portion. The data contain about 180,000 clones, around four fifths of them singletons. Sequenced input: PBMCs. Receptors were obtained from a man aged 30 to 39 in good health and CMV-seronegative.

J is TRBJ2-7 and V is TRBV7-6, with a weak D call TRBD2 (5 bases). The CDR3 loop spans 12 amino acids. V lost 5 bases and J 6 bases, leaving 11 bases between the germline ends. Germline CDR1 is SGHVS and CDR2 is FNYEAQ. CDR3 protein: CASSQNGGEQYF. The CDR3 nucleotides are TGTGCCAGCAGCCAAAACGGAGGCGAGCAGTACTTC. The entire variable domain, with the rest obtained from reference TRBV7-6 and TRBJ2-7, is as follows: GAGVSQSPRYKVTKRGQDVALRCDPISGHVSLYWYRQALGQGPEFLTYFNYEAQQDKSGLPNDRFSAERPEGSISTLTIQRTEQRDSAMYRCASSQNGGEQYFGPGTRLTVT.

The chain combines TRBV2 with TRBJ2-7; 7 nucleotides match TRBD2. Germline CDR1 and CDR2: SNHLY and FYNNEI. CDR3 length equals 15 residues. V trimming: 6 bases; J trimming: 3 bases; junction bases outside the gene matches: 11. The CDR3 DNA is TGTGCCAGCAGCACTAGCGTGGGATCCTACTACGAGCAGTACTTC. As protein: CASSTSVGSYYEQYF.

V usage is TRBV10-2 and J usage is TRBJ2-3; 11 bases align to TRBD2. The V gene end was trimmed by 5 bases and the J gene end by 4 bases; junction bases not matched to a gene: 2. This CDR3 is built from 14 residues. Germline CDR1 is WSHSY and CDR2 is SAAADI. CDR3: CASSLAGGSDTQYF. The CDR3 DNA is TGCGCCAGCAGTCTAGCGGGGGGCTCAGATACGCAGTATTTT.

The V gene is TRBV28, the J gene TRBJ2-7; the D is unclear. The V end was cut by 7 bases, the J end by 5 bases, with 9 bases between. The germline CDR1 and CDR2 sequences are MDHEN and SYDVKM. The CDR3 length is 11 residues. The CDR3: CASTAGHEQYF. CDR3 DNA sequence: TGTGCCAGCACCGCTGGGCACGAGCAGTACTTC.

The chain has TRBV7-9 and TRBJ1-5, with D possibly being TRBD1 (5 bases). V lost 3 bases and J lost 2, with 8 bases in between. The CDR3 has 14 amino acids. Germline-derived CDR1 and CDR2 are SEHNR and FQNEAQ (reference sequence). The CDR3 nucleotides read TGTGCCAGCAGCTTGGGAGGGGGCAATCAGCCCCAGCATTTT. It translates to CASSLGGGNQPQHF.

The gene calls are TRBV5-1 and TRBJ1-2; D remains unclear. This CDR3 is built from 14 residues. Trimming removed 4 bases from V and 4 bases from J, with 14 bases in between. Germline values: CDR1 SGHRS, CDR2 YFSETQ. CDR3 sequence reads: CASSLTQEPYGYTF. The CDR3 DNA reads TGCGCCAGCAGCCTAACCCAGGAACCCTATGGCTACACCTTC.